This T cell receptor beta chain emerged from a study of cytomegalovirus exposure and HLA in healthy donors. Germline lookup yields CDR1 SGDLS and CDR2 YYNGEE. Deletions cut 3 bases from V and 9 bases from J, with 10 bases between. This CDR3 spans 12 amino acids. Primers for the PCR totalled 60 Vbeta and 13 Jbeta. The method was immunoSEQ multiplex PCR; TCRdb's version includes in-frame clones alone and lacks a portion of them. This table has about 140,000 clones, about three quarters appearing once. Sequencing was carried out using PBMCs. J is TRBJ2-1 and V is TRBV9; D is perhaps TRBD2 (6 bases). The sequence was obtained from a woman aged 40 to 50 in good health and CMV-seronegative. CDR3 DNA sequence: TGTGCCAGCAGCGCCGCGGGGACTGAGCAGTTCTTC. This sequence encodes CASSAAGTEQFF.